These 23 T cell receptor beta chains came from one sample sequenced in a study of T cells in Graves' hyperthyroidism and ophthalmopathy. RNA transcripts provided the source from which TCR beta CDR3 regions were amplified. The primer set for the first-round RT-PCR of the TCR CDR3 was HTBI. TCRdb fed the multiplex PCR reads into MiXCR, producing one record per CDR3 protein. The repertoire has hundreds of thousands of distinct CDR3 sequences, about 16% of them found once; the top ten carry 2.5% to 4%. The sample consisted of blood. These receptors all come from a woman in her thirties or forties with Graves' ophthalmopathy.

This clonotype was counted at least ten times. The genes are TRBV20-1 and TRBJ2-3; TRBD2 matches at 7 bases. This CDR3 is built from 15 residues. The V gene's germline CDR1 is DFQATT and CDR2 SNEGSKA (reference sequence). Trimming removed 2 bases from V and 0 bases from J; junction bases left unmatched: 5. The CDR3 spells CSARQLAASTDTQYF. The CDR3 DNA sequence: TGCAGTGCTAGACAGCTAGCGGCTAGCACAGATACGCAGTATTTT.

This clonotype was observed at least ten times. The chain links TRBV2 to TRBJ2-7; unclear D gene. V was pared by 2 bases and J by 4 bases, with 6 bases between. Germline values: CDR1 SNHLY, CDR2 FYNNEI. The CDR3 extends over 12 amino acids. The CDR3 nucleotides are TGTGCCAGCAGTGAATTCGTTTACGAGCAGTACTTC. Encoded protein: CASSEFVYEQYF. Full variable domain (rest looked up from reference TRBV2 and TRBJ2-7): EPEVTQTPSHQVTQMGQEVILRCVPISNHLYFYWYRQILGQKVEFLVSFYNNEISEKSEIFDDQFSVERPDGSNFTLKIRSTKLEDSAMYFCASSEFVYEQYFGPGTRLTVT.

Many counts were recorded for this clonotype. The genes are TRBV2 and TRBJ2-7; a possible D gene is TRBD2 (5 bases). The germline gives CDR1 SNHLY, CDR2 FYNNEI. Trimming took 2 bases from V and 4 from J, leaving 18 bases between them. The length of the CDR3 is 16 residues. The CDR3 coding sequence is TGTGCCAGCAGTGAAAGGACTCCCCCTGGTCAGTACGAGCAGTACTTC. This sequence encodes CASSERTPPGQYEQYF.

This clonotype was seen a few times. The CDR3 nucleotides read TGCAGTGCTACCCAACTAGCGGGCCGCACAGATACGCAGTATTTT. Protein sequence: CSATQLAGRTDTQYF. The chain carries TRBV20-1 and TRBJ2-3, with 9 bases identical to TRBD2. V shed 4 bases, J shed 1 base, and the junction held 6 bases outside the gene matches. The CDR3 is made up of 15 amino acids. The germline CDR1 and CDR2 sequences are DFQATT and SNEGSKA (reference sequence).

This clonotype has more than one count but fewer than ten. The V gene is TRBV5-5, the J gene TRBJ2-7; D not certain. The CDR3 loop spans 15 amino acids. The germline gives CDR1 SGHKS, CDR2 YYEKEE (reference sequence). V shed 0 bases and J shed 6 bases, with 16 bases lying between them. The CDR3 DNA is TGTGCCAGCAGCTTGGACAGCCCTCTGTATAGCGAGCAGTACTTC. Translating it yields CASSLDSPLYSEQYF.

CDR3 sequence: CASSYLGGKRETQYF. CDR3 nucleotide sequence: TGTGCCAGCAGTTACCTTGGGGGGAAGCGAGAGACCCAGTACTTC. This chain joins TRBV6-5 and TRBJ2-5; perhaps TRBD2 as D (6 bases). The CDR3 length is 15 residues. Trimming left V 2 bases short and J 4 bases short, with 14 bases between. Germline CDR1 MNHEY, CDR2 SVGAGI.

In its sample, this clonotype was seen a few times. The chain uses TRBV7-9 and TRBJ2-7; D not resolved. V lost 3 bases and J lost 3, with 9 bases in between. In germline, CDR1 is SEHNR, CDR2 FQNEAQ (reference sequence). This CDR3 is 13 amino acids long. The chain's CDR3 is CASSFRGDYEQYF. The CDR3 DNA follows: TGTGCCAGCAGCTTTCGAGGAGACTACGAGCAGTACTTC. Based on the CDR3 plus reference TRBV7-9 and TRBJ2-7, the full variable domain is DTGVSQNPRHKITKRGQNVTFRCDPISEHNRLYWYRQTLGQGPEFLTYFQNEAQLEKSRLLSDRFSAERPKGSFSTLEIQRTEQGDSAMYLCASSFRGDYEQYFGPGTRLTVT.

This clonotype was counted a few times. The chain combines TRBV11-3 with TRBJ2-3; 9 nucleotides agree with TRBD1. The CDR3 spans 15 residues. Unmatched junction bases numbered 3, after V lost 3 bases and J lost 2 bases. Germline V gene sequence: CDR1 SGHNT, CDR2 YENEEA. The CDR3 nucleotides read TGTGCCAGCAGCTTCCGGACAGGGGCCACAGATACGCAGTATTTT. Translating it yields CASSFRTGATDTQYF.

This sequence joins TRBV3-1 and TRBJ2-1; TRBD2 aligns across 16 bases. The CDR3 is made up of 17 amino acids. Germline V gene lookup returns CDR1 LGHDT and CDR2 YNNKEL (reference sequence). V trimming: 4 bases; J trimming: 7 bases; junction bases outside the gene matches: 7. The CDR3 region is CASSRPRGLAGGNEQFF. The CDR3 DNA reads as TGTGCCAGCAGCCGACCTCGGGGACTAGCGGGAGGGAATGAGCAGTTCTTC.

Ten or more counts support this clonotype. The chain employs TRBV3-1 and TRBJ2-4, with D perhaps matching TRBD1 (6 bases). V dropped 0 bases and J dropped 5 bases, with 23 bases sitting between them. CDR1 and CDR2 (germline): LGHDT, YNNKEL (reference sequence). The CDR3 has 19 amino acids. The CDR3 reads CASSQDVYGLLGGQNIQYF. The CDR3 DNA follows: TGTGCCAGCAGCCAAGATGTTTACGGACTCCTTGGGGGCCAAAACATTCAGTACTTC.

This clonotype was counted only a few times. The chain employs TRBV28 and TRBJ2-5; D ambiguous. CDR3 length: 15 residues. V dropped 4 bases and J dropped 6 bases, with 18 bases sitting between them. CDR1 is MDHEN, CDR2 SYDVKM, per germline. The CDR3, as DNA: TGTGCCAGCAGTTCGGGCTCTCCCCTCCTTAAGACCCAGTACTTC. Residues: CASSSGSPLLKTQYF.

This clonotype came up many times. The rearrangement uses TRBV4-2 and TRBJ1-6; D is possibly TRBD1 (5 bases). Germline V gives CDR1 LGHNA, CDR2 YNFKEQ. The CDR3 covers 15 residues. The V gene lost 5 bases and the J gene lost 7 bases, with 15 bases spanning the gap. CDR3 in DNA: TGTGCCAGCAGCTCTTCGGGACGGGAGAATTCACCCCTCCACTTT. It translates to CASSSSGRENSPLHF.

This clonotype appeared a few times. The chain uses TRBV5-1 and TRBJ1-1, with D uncertain. The CDR3 length is 17 residues. The V gene's germline CDR1 is SGHRS and CDR2 YFSETQ. V lost 5 bases, J lost 0 bases, and 20 bases lay in between. CDR3 amino acids: CASSWASGRNLNTEAFF. CDR3 in DNA: TGCGCCAGCAGTTGGGCCTCAGGACGGAACTTGAACACTGAAGCTTTCTTT.

This clonotype was counted only a few times. This may arise from a read error, as a much more abundant clone is one base away. The chain recombines TRBV24-1 with TRBJ2-2; no clear D. Germline-derived CDR1 and CDR2 are KGHDR and SFDVKD. This CDR3 region has 15 residues. The V end lost 5 bases, the J end lost 5 bases, and 14 bases lay between the germline ends. CDR3 residues: CATSGPTTRTGELFF. DNA of the CDR3: TGTGCCACCAGTGGTCCCACGACGCGTACCGGGGAGCTGTTTTTT.

This clonotype was counted a single time. Germline and junction disagree at one end, which may indicate a read error. This sequence joins TRBV11-2 and TRBJ2-3; D may be TRBD1 or TRBD2 (5 bases each). This CDR3 contains 17 residues. Germline V lookup: CDR1 SGHAT, CDR2 FQNNGV. CDR3 DNA sequence: TGTGCCAGCAGCTTAGATCATGAGGGGTGGGTCACAGGTACGCAGTATTTT. It yields the protein CASSLDHEGWVTGTQYF. The variable domain in full, with the rest retrieved from reference TRBV11-2 and TRBJ2-3, is EAGVAQSPRYKIIEKRQSVAFWCNPISGHATLYWYQQILGQGPKLLIQFQNNGVVDDSQLPKDRFSAERLKGVDSTLKIQPAKLEDSAVYLCASSLDHEGWVTGTQYFGPGTRLTVL.

The chain has TRBV7-9 and TRBJ1-5; D uncertain. Germline CDR1 SEHNR, CDR2 FQNEAQ (reference sequence). V lost 5 bases to trimming and J lost 0 bases, with 23 bases between them. The CDR3 contains 19 residues. As DNA, the CDR3 is TGTGCCAGCAGCCCTAAACTATCCAGTTTAAACGGTAGCAATCAGCCCCAGCATTTT. It encodes CASSPKLSSLNGSNQPQHF.

This clonotype was observed many times. V usage is TRBV27 and J usage is TRBJ2-7; D is possibly TRBD1 (5 bases). Germline CDR1 MNHEY, CDR2 SMNVEV (reference sequence). The length of the CDR3 is 14 residues. V was trimmed by 2 bases and J by 3 bases, leaving 11 bases between them. In DNA form, the CDR3 reads TGTGCCAGCAGTTTAATGGCCCAGGGCTACGAGCAGTACTTC. Residues: CASSLMAQGYEQYF.

The sample holds many counts of this clonotype. Here the CDR3 DNA reads TGTGCCAGCAGGAAAAATCAGCCCCAGCATTTT. This sequence encodes CASRKNQPQHF. The V gene is TRBV27, the J gene TRBJ1-5; no clear D gene. The CDR3 has 11 residues. Germline values: CDR1 MNHEY, CDR2 SMNVEV (reference sequence). V was shortened by 6 bases and J by 4 bases, with 4 bases between the two germline ends.

The sample holds many counts of this clonotype. The rearrangement uses TRBV30 and TRBJ2-7; D remains ambiguous. This CDR3 comprises 12 residues. V shed 7 bases and J shed 4 bases, with 14 bases lying between them. Looked up from germline, CDR1 is GTSNPN and CDR2 is SVGIG (reference sequence). The chain's CDR3 is CASLGPTYEQYF. The DNA for the CDR3 is TGTGCCTCCCTAGGACCAACGTACGAGCAGTACTTC.

At least ten counts were recorded for this clonotype. J is TRBJ1-6 and V is TRBV2, with D uncertain. CDR3 size: 15 residues. Germline CDR1 reads SNHLY; CDR2 reads FYNNEI. Trimming pared 10 bases from V and 7 bases from J, leaving 20 bases between. The DNA for the CDR3 is TGTGCCACAAGGTCACAAGGCGTAGAGAATTCACCCCTCCACTTT. This translates into CATRSQGVENSPLHF. Filled out from reference TRBV2 and TRBJ1-6, the complete variable domain reads EPEVTQTPSHQVTQMGQEVILRCVPISNHLYFYWYRQILGQKVEFLVSFYNNEISEKSEIFDDQFSVERPDGSNFTLKIRSTKLEDSAMYFCATRSQGVENSPLHFGNGTRLTVT.

The rearrangement joins TRBV7-2 to TRBJ2-1, with 9 bases fitting TRBD2. The V gene end was trimmed by 3 bases and the J gene end by 8 bases; junction bases not matched to a gene: 5. The CDR3 length is 14 residues. Per the germline V gene, CDR1 is SGHTA and CDR2 is FQGNSA. The CDR3 DNA follows: TGTGCCAGCAGCTTCCCGGGACTAGCACATGAGCAGTTCTTC. Translation gives CASSFPGLAHEQFF.

This clonotype was observed at least ten times. J is TRBJ2-3 and V is TRBV7-3; D not resolved. V was pared by 0 bases and J by 6 bases, with 7 bases between. Germline lookup yields CDR1 SGHTA and CDR2 FQGTGA. This CDR3 is 13 amino acids long. CDR3 nucleotides: TGTGCCAGCAGCTTAACAGGCCAGGATACGCAGTATTTT. Amino acid sequence: CASSLTGQDTQYF.

This clonotype was picked up a small number of times. The chain combines TRBV14 with TRBJ2-7, with D unclear. Trimming removed 0 bases at V and 2 bases at J, with 11 bases between. From germline, CDR1 is SGHDN and CDR2 FVKESK. This CDR3 contains 15 residues. The CDR3 DNA follows: TGTGCCAGCAGCCAAGATGACAAGCCCCCCTACGAGCAGTACTTC. Translating it yields CASSQDDKPPYEQYF.